This paragraph covers one TCR beta chain sequence. Its antigen remains unidentified. Base qualities are missing; no much larger clone stands one base away. This sample is part of a study of cytomegalovirus exposure and HLA in healthy donors (dated by TCRdb to about 2017). Background for the entire study: A later analysis indicated that the 95 to 150 validation repertoires were generated on the platform also employed for the approximately 690 repertoires of the first cohort. To predict cytomegalovirus infection status, the study combined high-throughput TCR immunosequencing, statistical association of individual TCRs with disease status, and machine learning. The study aimed to test whether cataloging public T cell receptors could reveal signatures of past pathogen exposure. In addition to the first cohort of about 650 subjects, a separate validation cohort of 130 or so different subjects was used. Here is what the overall study found, with its caveats: In vitro tests confirmed that a few of the cytomegalovirus-associated TCR beta chains recognize cytomegalovirus antigens. In both the original and validation cohorts, the classifier was reported to diagnose cytomegalovirus status with high specificity and sensitivity. The authors suggested that the approach could potentially be extended to other disease states and immunological phenotypes. The study gave a list of 150 to 200 TCR beta chains associated with cytomegalovirus. Most TCR sequences were observed very rarely across donors, whereas some public TCRs were present in many individuals. All 120 or so repertoires were used to score co-occurrence in the validation cohort in a later analysis, because that analysis had no HLA typing for the cohort. In a later analysis, TCRs clustered in the first cohort were found to also tend to co-occur in the roughly 130 validation repertoires, with 85% to 95% of cluster scores above 0.

Donors formed part of the validation cohort, which comprised approximately 130 subjects and was distinct from the first cohort of under 850 subjects. The CDR3 numbers 16 residues from cysteine through phenylalanine. Only the CDR3 region is kept as DNA, spanning 48 bases read in frame from base 1. V is pared back by 5 bases and J by 7 bases, with 23 bases lying between the germline termini. The germline V gene (reference sequence) yields MNHEY for CDR1 and SMNVEV for CDR2. Library generation was performed with the immunoSEQ multiplex PCR assay. Per the source publication's procedure: A statistical classification framework was developed to diagnose cytomegalovirus status using the catalog of TCR beta chain sequences. The immuneACCESS repertoire file appears here via TCRdb, limited to in-frame rearrangements. These files lack a portion of the clones; in checked studies, under half of the deficit traces to unresolved V genes, and the cause of the others is not known. The V and J calls and clone size were taken over from that table, and D and trimming were inferred from the DNA. Present in this sample are fewer than 250,000 clones, around 87% of which were seen just once. The top ten clonotypes cover about 2% of the sample.

Recombination connected TRBV27 to TRBJ1-1; D gene: possibly TRBD1, on 5 matching bases. Sequencing was done on a sample of PBMCs. The TCR originated in a woman aged 18 to 35 in good health and CMV-seropositive. The bases are TGTGCCAGCAGTCCCCTTACAGGTGCTTTGGTCGGTGAAGCTTTCTTT. Translation gives CASSPLTGALVGEAFF.